This T cell receptor beta chain was sequenced in a study of CD8 T cells in ankylosing spondylitis. TCRdb fed the 5' RACE reads into MiXCR, producing one record per CDR3 protein. Altogether about 130,000 distinct CDR3 sequences are present, roughly 10% being singletons, with the ten largest covering roughly 4.3%. This clonotype was picked up many times. The V segment lost 0 bases and the J segment 4 bases; nucleotides outside the gene matches: 5. CDR3 length: 15 residues. Germline assignment: CDR1 MGHRA and CDR2 YSYEKL. V usage is TRBV4-1 and J usage is TRBJ2-7; TRBD1 aligns across 8 bases. Sequencing input: blood, either unsorted or a sorted T cell fraction (not recorded which). The clonotype was recovered from a female donor with ankylosing spondylitis or in good health (not recorded which). Here the CDR3 reads CASSQDQGAVYEQYF. The CDR3 DNA sequence: TGCGCCAGCAGCCAAGATCAGGGGGCGGTGTACGAGCAGTACTTC.